These 24 T cell receptor beta chains were sequenced from one sample in a study of CXCR3-negative and CXCR3-positive naive CD8 T cells. These receptors have no known antigen. The study, taken as a whole, reports: Higher TRB CDR3 hydrophobicity marked CXCR3-positive naive cells relative to CXCR3-negative naive cells.

Preparation of TRB cDNA libraries relied on 5' RACE carrying UMI labels. TCRdb reprocessed the 5' RACE reads and reports one entry per CDR3 protein, with no DNA. Its table records some 150,000 distinct CDR3 sequences. The sample was naive CXCR3+ CD8+ T cells from blood. Subset of the sample: CD45RO-CCR7+CD27+CD95- naive CD8+ T cells expressing CXCR3 (TNR3+). These receptors all stem from a human donor in good health. Some clones in this sample may be carry-over from other donors' samples.

The CDR3: CASSLVEGNTEAFF. This chain joins TRBV5-1 and TRBJ1-1. This CDR3 is 14 amino acids long. Germline V gene lookup returns CDR1 SGHRS and CDR2 YFSETQ.

The chain carries TRBV10-2 and TRBJ2-3; TCRdb's assignment of TRBD2 cannot be checked, as there is no DNA. CDR1 and CDR2 (germline): WSHSY, SAAADI. The CDR3 is 15 residues long. The CDR3: CASSATRAGTDTQYF.

This chain links TRBV14 with TRBJ2-1. The germline V gene encodes CDR1 SGHDN and CDR2 FVKESK. This CDR3 comprises 13 residues. This CDR3 is CASSQGGRTEQFF. The variable domain in full, with the rest retrieved from reference TRBV14 and TRBJ2-1, is EAGVTQFPSHSVIEKGQTVTLRCDPISGHDNLYWYRRVMGKEIKFLLHFVKESKQDESGMPNNRFLAERTGGTYSTLKVQPAELEDSGVYFCASSQGGRTEQFFGPGTRLTVL.

This chain joins TRBV11-2 and TRBJ2-4; the D gene TCRdb calls, TRBD1, cannot be checked with no DNA. This CDR3 is 15 amino acids long. The germline V gene has CDR1 SGHAT and CDR2 FQNNGV. The CDR3 protein is CASSLAGAAKNIQYF.

The genes are TRBV12-3 or TRBV12-4 and TRBJ1-1; absent DNA, TCRdb's TRBD1 call cannot be checked. The CDR3 contains 15 residues. The CDR3 sequence is CASRSPDAPNSEAFF.

CDR3: CASSFKRGIHNEQFF. V usage is TRBV12-3 or TRBV12-4 and J usage is TRBJ2-1; checking the TCRdb D call of TRBD2 is not possible without DNA. CDR3 length: 15 amino acids.

V gene TRBV12-3 or TRBV12-4 combines with J gene TRBJ2-2; checking the TCRdb D call of TRBD2 is not possible without DNA. The CDR3 covers 16 residues. CDR3 protein: CASSPTSGGITGELFF.

This rearrangement joins TRBV7-9 to TRBJ2-2. This CDR3 region has 14 residues. The germline V gene encodes CDR1 SEHNR and CDR2 FQNEAQ (reference sequence). CDR3 in amino acids: CASSPPPNTGELFF.

The chain uses TRBV6-1 and TRBJ2-7; TCRdb's assignment of TRBD1 cannot be checked, as there is no DNA. This CDR3 spans 16 amino acids. Germline assignment: CDR1 MNHNS and CDR2 SASEGT. The CDR3 spells CASSTGTKIRSYEQYF.

The chain combines TRBV5-6 with TRBJ2-1; absent DNA, TCRdb's TRBD1 call cannot be checked. Germline assignment: CDR1 SGHDT and CDR2 YYEEEE. The CDR3 is 15 amino acids. The chain's CDR3 is CASSFGTGDYNEQFF.

This CDR3 is CASSFYETGSLNYGYTF. The chain combines TRBV7-8 with TRBJ1-2; the D gene TCRdb calls, TRBD1, cannot be checked with no DNA. Germline V lookup: CDR1 SGHVS, CDR2 FQNEAQ. There are 17 residues in the CDR3. Full variable domain (rest looked up from reference TRBV7-8 and TRBJ1-2): GAGVSQSPRYKVAKRGQDVALRCDPISGHVSLFWYQQALGQGPEFLTYFQNEAQLDKSGLPSDRFFAERPEGSVSTLKIQRTQQEDSAVYLCASSFYETGSLNYGYTFGSGTRLTVV.

The V call is TRBV3-1, the J call TRBJ2-7; TCRdb's D gene call, TRBD1, goes unchecked for lack of DNA. The CDR3 covers 15 residues. CDR1 is LGHDT and CDR2 is YNNKEL in the germline V gene (reference sequence). This CDR3 reads CASSRPRQGTYEQYF.

The V gene is TRBV2, the J gene TRBJ2-7; absent DNA, TCRdb's TRBD2 call cannot be checked. CDR3 length: 16 residues. CDR1 and CDR2 from the germline V gene are SNHLY and FYNNEI. CDR3 residues: CASRGTSGGSPYEQYF. Complete variable domain (other parts from reference TRBV2 and TRBJ2-7): EPEVTQTPSHQVTQMGQEVILRCVPISNHLYFYWYRQILGQKVEFLVSFYNNEISEKSEIFDDQFSVERPDGSNFTLKIRSTKLEDSAMYFCASRGTSGGSPYEQYFGPGTRLTVT.

The rearrangement uses TRBV7-9 and TRBJ1-1; TCRdb proposes TRBD1, but this gene call is untestable without DNA. CDR1 and CDR2 from the germline V gene are SEHNR and FQNEAQ (reference sequence). The CDR3 has 12 residues. The CDR3 spells CASVNGGTEAFF.

The chain couples TRBV5-1 to TRBJ2-1; the D call of TRBD2 rests on TCRdb alone, since no DNA is present to check it. This CDR3 is built from 16 residues. CDR1 is SGHRS, CDR2 YFSETQ, per germline. CDR3 loop: CASSLGAGLADNEQFF.

The gene calls are TRBV29-1 and TRBJ2-3; lacking DNA, the TRBD2 call made by TCRdb goes unchecked. There are 12 residues in the CDR3. Germline CDR1 reads SQVTM; CDR2 reads ANQGSEA. The chain's CDR3 is CSGSPTADTQYF.

The rearrangement uses TRBV18 and TRBJ2-2. Germline-derived CDR1 and CDR2 are KGHSH and LQKENI. CDR3 length: 14 residues. Here the CDR3 reads CASSPPKGTGELFF.

This CDR3 is CASRDRPEAFF. V usage is TRBV2 and J usage is TRBJ1-1. The CDR3 has 11 amino acids. CDR1 and CDR2 (germline): SNHLY, FYNNEI.

The chain uses TRBV2 and TRBJ2-5; TCRdb gives TRBD1 as the D gene, but with no DNA this cannot be confirmed. The CDR3 extends over 16 amino acids. Germline loops: CDR1 SNHLY, CDR2 FYNNEI. CDR3 residues: CASSDFGQGARETQYF. Full variable domain (missing parts from reference TRBV2 and TRBJ2-5): EPEVTQTPSHQVTQMGQEVILRCVPISNHLYFYWYRQILGQKVEFLVSFYNNEISEKSEIFDDQFSVERPDGSNFTLKIRSTKLEDSAMYFCASSDFGQGARETQYFGPGTRLLVL.

The rearrangement joins TRBV6-6 to TRBJ1-1. Germline loops: CDR1 MNHNY, CDR2 SVGAGI (reference sequence). The CDR3 consists of 12 residues. The chain's CDR3 is CASSPEDTEAFF.

V usage is TRBV4-1 and J usage is TRBJ2-5. The CDR3 covers 15 residues. CDR1 is MGHRA and CDR2 is YSYEKL in the germline V gene. The CDR3 reads CASSQDSGYQETQYF.

V usage is TRBV6-2 or TRBV6-3 and J usage is TRBJ2-5; the TCRdb call, TRBD2, lacks DNA for checking. The V gene's germline CDR1 is MNHEY and CDR2 SVGEGT. This CDR3 contains 15 residues. CDR3 sequence: CASSSSGGAVETQYF.

The rearrangement joins TRBV12-3 or TRBV12-4 to TRBJ1-1. This CDR3 has 16 amino acids. CDR3 protein: CASSFPPQGWGTEAFF.

The rearrangement uses TRBV15 and TRBJ2-7; TCRdb lists TRBD1, though no DNA is available to test this call. The germline V gene has CDR1 LNHNV and CDR2 YYDKDF (reference sequence). The CDR3 is made up of 16 amino acids. This chain's CDR3 is CATSRDRMTGGYEQYF.